A selection of T cell receptor beta chains follows, all from one sample in a study of T cell changes during pregnancy in multiple sclerosis. Clones were sequenced by immunoSEQ multiplex PCR, and TCRdb holds only the in-frame ones, with some missing. The table shows 25,000 to 35,000 clones, with approximately 90% occurring only once. Sequencing was performed on CD8+ T cells from peripheral blood mononuclear cells, taken in the second trimester of pregnancy. These receptors originate from a female donor with multiple sclerosis, enrolled in a pregnancy study. Both conserved end residues are part of each CDR3. Fields, in order: J gene, clone size, V gene, D gene, CDR3 DNA, CDR3 protein. A D gene is named only where the DNA matches it firmly. Clone size is shown for a subset of rows, as once, few, many or a class of expanded clone.

J: TRBJ2-1
size: medium-sized
V: TRBV4-3
D: NA
DNA: TGCGCCAGCAGCCAAGAACTAGGCGGAGTTAGCAATGAGCAGTTCTTC
CDR3: CASSQELGGVSNEQFF

J: TRBJ1-2
size: NA
V: TRBV6-1
D: NA
DNA: TGTGCCAGCATGGGCCCCTATGGCTACACCTTC
CDR3: CASMGPYGYTF

J: TRBJ1-2
size: NA
V: TRBV5-4
D: NA
DNA: TGTGCCAGCAGCTTGAACAGGGCTGGCTACACCTTC
CDR3: CASSLNRAGYTF

J: TRBJ1-2
size: NA
V: TRBV29-1
D: NA
DNA: TGCAGCGTTTGGGGGGGGACGGAATTCGGAGGCTACACCTTC
CDR3: CSVWGGTEFGGYTF

J: TRBJ1-1
size: NA
V: TRBV27
D: NA
DNA: TGTGCCAGCAGTTTATCTTCCGGGGGTTACAGTGGTGAAGCTTTCTTT
CDR3: CASSLSSGGYSGEAFF

J: TRBJ2-1
size: NA
V: TRBV10-3
D: NA
DNA: TGTGCCATCAGTGAGTCGAGGGAGAATGAGCAGTTCTTC
CDR3: CAISESRENEQFF

J: TRBJ1-1
size: few
V: TRBV19
D: TRBD1
DNA: TGTGCCAGTAGTACCTTACAGGGGGCAAATGCGAACACTGAAGCTTTCTTT
CDR3: CASSTLQGANANTEAFF

J: TRBJ2-2
size: NA
V: TRBV30
D: TRBD1
DNA: TGTGCCTGGACCCCGGGACAGGGCGGGGAGCTGTTTTTT
CDR3: CAWTPGQGGELFF

J: TRBJ2-3
size: NA
V: TRBV6-4
D: TRBD2
DNA: TGTGCCAGCAGTGACGTAGCGGGAGACACAGATACGCAGTATTTT
CDR3: CASSDVAGDTDTQYF

J: TRBJ2-1
size: NA
V: TRBV2
D: TRBD2
DNA: TGTGCCAGCAGTGAAGGGGCGGGAGATAATGAGCAGTTCTTC
CDR3: CASSEGAGDNEQFF

J: TRBJ1-2
size: few
V: TRBV7-9
D: NA
DNA: TGTGCCAGCAGCTTAGGCAGTCTCTATGGCTACACCTTC
CDR3: CASSLGSLYGYTF

J: TRBJ2-7
size: NA
V: TRBV7-9
D: NA
DNA: TGTGCCAGCAGCTTTCAGGCAACCTACGAGCAGTACTTC
CDR3: CASSFQATYEQYF

J: TRBJ1-2
size: NA
V: TRBV7-9
D: TRBD1
DNA: TGTGCCAGCAGCTCAGGACAGGGATACTATGGCTACACCTTC
CDR3: CASSSGQGYYGYTF

J: TRBJ1-4
size: NA
V: TRBV4-1
D: TRBD1
DNA: TGCGCCAGCAGCCACTCACAGGGGGCGGGTGAAAAACTGTTTTTT
CDR3: CASSHSQGAGEKLFF

J: TRBJ1-6
size: few
V: TRBV7-9
D: NA
DNA: TGTGCCAGCAGGGCTCCCGGGGTCTATAATTCACCCCTCCACTTT
CDR3: CASRAPGVYNSPLHF

J: TRBJ2-7
size: NA
V: TRBV6-1
D: TRBD2
DNA: TGTGCCAGCAGGAGGACTAGCGGGAGAGTAAAATACTTC
CDR3: CASRRTSGRVKYF

J: TRBJ2-7
size: NA
V: TRBV9
D: TRBD1
DNA: TGTGCCAGCAGCGCGTCGACAGGGTACGCCTCCGAGCAGTACTTC
CDR3: CASSASTGYASEQYF

J: TRBJ2-7
size: once
V: TRBV30
D: NA
DNA: TGTGCCTGGAGCTCCTGGCAGAAAGAGCGGGTTCAGTACTTC
CDR3: CAWSSWQKERVQYF

J: TRBJ1-2
size: NA
V: TRBV5-6
D: NA
DNA: TGTGCCAGCAGCTTGAGTTTCCAGGAATATGGCTACACCTTC
CDR3: CASSLSFQEYGYTF

J: TRBJ1-1
size: NA
V: TRBV27
D: TRBD1
DNA: TGTGCCAGCAGCTACAGGGGGGTGAACACTGAAGCTTTCTTT
CDR3: CASSYRGVNTEAFF

J: TRBJ1-6
size: NA
V: TRBV7-6
D: TRBD1
DNA: TGTGCCAGCAGACCCGGGACAGGGGCTTCACCCCTCCACTTT
CDR3: CASRPGTGASPLHF

J: TRBJ1-1
size: NA
V: TRBV9
D: NA
DNA: TGTGCCAGCAGCGTAGCGAGGGGAGGGACTGAAGCTTTCTTT
CDR3: CASSVARGGTEAFF

J: TRBJ1-1
size: NA
V: TRBV7-2
D: NA
DNA: TGTGCCAGCAGATGGAGGGGAGGGGAAAACCCTGAAGCTTTCTTT
CDR3: CASRWRGGENPEAFF

J: TRBJ1-1
size: NA
V: TRBV30
D: TRBD1
DNA: TGTGCCTGGAGTGTACAACAGGGGCACACTGAAGCTTTCTTT
CDR3: CAWSVQQGHTEAFF

J: TRBJ1-2
size: NA
V: TRBV19
D: NA
DNA: TGTGCCAGTACCATGGGGGGGACTTCTAACTATGGCTACACCTTC
CDR3: CASTMGGTSNYGYTF

J: TRBJ1-2
size: NA
V: TRBV6-5
D: NA
DNA: TGTGCCAGCGCCTCTCACAGGATCCCTAACTATGGCTACACCTTC
CDR3: CASASHRIPNYGYTF

J: TRBJ1-1
size: NA
V: TRBV5-4
D: NA
DNA: TGTGCCAGCAGCTCCCCGGGATTGAACACTGAAGCTTTCTTT
CDR3: CASSSPGLNTEAFF

J: TRBJ1-5
size: NA
V: TRBV4-1
D: NA
DNA: TGCGCCAGCAGCCAAGAGGTCGGTAGCAATCAGCCCCAGCATTTT
CDR3: CASSQEVGSNQPQHF

J: TRBJ1-2
size: NA
V: TRBV5-6
D: TRBD1
DNA: TGTGCCAGCAGCTCCGGTCCGGGACAGGGAACGGAGCTCTATGGCTACACCTTC
CDR3: CASSSGPGQGTELYGYTF

J: TRBJ2-5
size: NA
V: TRBV19
D: NA
DNA: TGTGCCAGTAGTGTCAGGGGAGGGGAGACCCAGTACTTC
CDR3: CASSVRGGETQYF

J: TRBJ1-2
size: NA
V: TRBV9
D: NA
DNA: TGTGCCAGCAGCGGGCTTACAGCCCCAGGCTACACCTTC
CDR3: CASSGLTAPGYTF

J: TRBJ1-1
size: NA
V: TRBV28
D: NA
DNA: TGTGCCAGCAGTCCAGACAGGTCCTACACTGAAGCTTTCTTT
CDR3: CASSPDRSYTEAFF

J: TRBJ1-1
size: NA
V: TRBV25-1
D: NA
DNA: TGTGCCAGCAGTGAATGGAGGGGCATGAACACTGAAGCTTTCTTT
CDR3: CASSEWRGMNTEAFF

J: TRBJ1-5
size: NA
V: TRBV7-8
D: NA
DNA: TGTGCCAGCAGCTTCCTATTCGATCAGCCCCAGCATTTT
CDR3: CASSFLFDQPQHF

J: TRBJ2-7
size: NA
V: TRBV7-2
D: TRBD1
DNA: TGTGCCAGCACAATCCGGGACAGGGGATGCTACGAGCAGTACTTC
CDR3: CASTIRDRGCYEQYF

J: TRBJ2-3
size: NA
V: TRBV27
D: NA
DNA: TGTGCCAGCAAGGAGGCCGGGACTTCCCTTGGGGATACGCAGTATTTT
CDR3: CASKEAGTSLGDTQYF

J: TRBJ2-3
size: NA
V: TRBV7-9
D: TRBD2
DNA: TGTGCCAGCAGCCCCATGGGGACTAGCGTCAGCACAGATACGCAGTATTTT
CDR3: CASSPMGTSVSTDTQYF

J: TRBJ2-7
size: few
V: TRBV7-9
D: TRBD1
DNA: TGTGCCAGCAGCTCTACTGACAGGGCTGCGACCTACGAGCAGTACTTC
CDR3: CASSSTDRAATYEQYF

J: TRBJ2-2
size: NA
V: TRBV9
D: NA
DNA: TGTGCCAGCAGCGACAACAGGGAAATAAACACCGGGGAGCTGTTTTTT
CDR3: CASSDNREINTGELFF

J: TRBJ2-1
size: NA
V: TRBV5-4
D: NA
DNA: TGTGCCAGCAGCTTGGCCAGCAGAACGACTAGGTTTATTGAGCAGTTCTTC
CDR3: CASSLASRTTRFIEQFF

J: TRBJ2-1
size: NA
V: TRBV30
D: NA
DNA: TGTGCCTGGAGTGGATACGGACTAACCGACGGCTACAATGAGCAGTTCTTC
CDR3: CAWSGYGLTDGYNEQFF

J: TRBJ2-7
size: once
V: TRBV30
D: NA
DNA: TGTGCCTGGACCGATGGGACAGAGCAGTACTTC
CDR3: CAWTDGTEQYF

J: TRBJ2-2
size: NA
V: TRBV4-2
D: TRBD2
DNA: TGTGCCAGCAGCCTTGGAGGGATCCTAGCGGGAGGGCCGGTCACCGGGGAGCTGTTTTTT
CDR3: CASSLGGILAGGPVTGELFF

J: TRBJ2-6
size: NA
V: TRBV13
D: NA
DNA: TGTGCCAGCAGCCCCGCGGGGAACGGGGCCAACGTCCTGACTTTC
CDR3: CASSPAGNGANVLTF

J: TRBJ2-3
size: once
V: TRBV19
D: TRBD2
DNA: TGTGCCAGTAGTATCCTGACCGCCCGGGGGGGCCTATTAGATACGCAGTATTTT
CDR3: CASSILTARGGLLDTQYF

J: TRBJ2-5
size: once
V: TRBV7-8
D: TRBD2
DNA: TGTGCCAGCAGCCCTTATCTAGCGGGGTTAGCCGGAGAGACCCAGTACTTC
CDR3: CASSPYLAGLAGETQYF

J: TRBJ2-7
size: once
V: TRBV6-5
D: TRBD2
DNA: TGTGCCAGCAGTTACTACGGGACTAGCGGGCTCTACGAGCAGTACTTC
CDR3: CASSYYGTSGLYEQYF

J: TRBJ2-7
size: NA
V: TRBV7-9
D: NA
DNA: TGTGCCAGCAGCCTAACTACCGAGCAGTACTTC
CDR3: CASSLTTEQYF